This T cell receptor beta chain appears in the sequencing data of a study of blood T cell repertoires in COVID-19. In the study overall: The United States, Italy and Spain supplied acute and convalescent COVID-19 samples.

This table comes from immunoSEQ multiplex PCR, and its TCRdb copy is limited to in-frame clones, with some not included. The sample records about 210,000 clones, roughly 87% being singletons. Study members were between about 18 and 95 years old and lived in 20 to 30 US regions. Donors were grouped by their self-reported clinical history. The CDR3 contains 15 residues. The germline V gene encodes CDR1 SGDLS and CDR2 YYNGEE. Trimming took 1 base from V and 6 from J; bases not matched to a gene: 8. The clonotype originates from a young man with acute COVID-19. The chain has TRBV9 and TRBJ2-7; the match to TRBD2 covers 9 bases. The source material was PBMCs or T cells enriched from blood (not recorded which). The CDR3 loop reads CASSVLGVAGAEQYF. The CDR3 bases are TGTGCCAGCAGCGTACTGGGGGTAGCGGGAGCCGAGCAGTACTTC. The whole variable domain, remainder taken from reference TRBV9 and TRBJ2-7, is DSGVTQTPKHLITATGQRVTLRCSPRSGDLSVYWYQQSLDQGLQFLIQYYNGEERAKGNILERFSAQQFPDLHSELNLSSLELGDSALYFCASSVLGVAGAEQYFGPGTRLTVT.